These T cell receptor beta chains were read from a single sample in a study of neurological immune-mediated disorders. TCRdb reanalysed the 5' RACE reads using MiXCR and keeps one entry per CDR3 protein. The data show 65,000 to 90,000 distinct CDR3 sequences, more than 3% seen once. Sequenced material: PBMCs. These receptors originate from a woman in her forties or fifties with multiple sclerosis. Both conserved end residues are part of each CDR3. D genes are given only for firm matches. The size entry is marked missing in some rows and otherwise reads once, few, many or a size class.

d_call	v_call	j_call	clone_size	cdr3_nt	cdr3_aa
-	TRBV6-5	TRBJ2-6	many	TGTGCCAGCAGTTACGACGGGCTCTCTGGGGCCAACGTCCTGACTTTC	CASSYDGLSGANVLTF
-	TRBV24-1	TRBJ1-5	many	TGTGCCACCAGTGATCCCACAGAGAATCAGCCCCAGCATTTT	CATSDPTENQPQHF
TRBD2	TRBV27	TRBJ2-5	many	TGTGCCAGCAGACGGACTAGCGGGGGGGATGTGGAGACCCAGTACTTC	CASRRTSGGDVETQYF
-	TRBV27	TRBJ2-7	many	TGTGCCAGCAGTAGACTAGTCCCGCAGAGCGGGCAGTACTTC	CASSRLVPQSGQYF
-	TRBV5-1	TRBJ2-5	many	TGCGCCAGCAGCTTGATGCCGGCGGTGGAGACCCAGTACTTC	CASSLMPAVETQYF
-	TRBV4-3	TRBJ1-2	many	TGCGCCAGCAGCATAGGACAGTATGGCTACACCTTC	CASSIGQYGYTF
TRBD1	TRBV5-1	TRBJ2-1	many	TGCGCCAGCAGACCAAGAGTTGCGGCAGGGGGTTACAATGAGCAGTTCTTC	CASRPRVAAGGYNEQFF
-	TRBV27	TRBJ2-2	many	TGTGCCAGCAGGTGGGGCCCGAACACCGGGGAGCTGTTTTTT	CASRWGPNTGELFF
TRBD1	TRBV5-1	TRBJ2-5	many	TGCGCCAGCGGCTGGACAGGGTCCCGGGAGACCCAGTACTTC	CASGWTGSRETQYF
-	TRBV7-2	TRBJ1-1	many	TGTGCCAGCAGCTTAGTCCAGGTATCTGAAGCTTTCTTT	CASSLVQVSEAFF
-	TRBV5-1	TRBJ2-3	many	TGCGCCAGCAGCTTGGAGCGGGCCTCCGATACGCAGTATTTT	CASSLERASDTQYF
-	TRBV10-1	TRBJ2-1	many	TGCGCCAGCAGTGAGAACTACAATGAGCAGTTCTTC	CASSENYNEQFF
TRBD2	TRBV27	TRBJ2-7	many	TGTGCCAGCAGTTCTAGCGGGAGGTACTACGAGCAGTACTTC	CASSSSGRYYEQYF
-	TRBV4-3	TRBJ1-5	many	TGCGCCAGCAGCCAAGATCTGGTTGGTGGTCAGCCCCAGCATTTT	CASSQDLVGGQPQHF
-	TRBV5-1	TRBJ2-1	many	TGCGCCAGCAGCTCTCAGAGGGGATCCTACAATGAGCAGTTCTTC	CASSSQRGSYNEQFF
TRBD2	TRBV5-1	TRBJ2-5	many	TGCGCCAGCAGCAACGGCATCGGGGGGGAAGAGACCCAGTACTTC	CASSNGIGGEETQYF
-	TRBV7-3	TRBJ2-3	once	TGTGCAAGCAGCTTAATGGGACAACGCACAGATACGCAGTATTTT	CASSLMGQRTDTQYF
-	TRBV12-3/TRBV12-4	TRBJ1-1	many	TGTGCCAGCAGGAAATCGGGACTCTTGAACACTGAAGCTTTCTTT	CASRKSGLLNTEAFF
TRBD2	TRBV5-1	TRBJ2-1	many	TGCGCCAGCAGCCCCCTAGAAAGCGGGAACCCCAATGAGCAGTTCTTC	CASSPLESGNPNEQFF
-	TRBV5-1	TRBJ2-3	many	TGCGCCAGCAGCTCCGGCAGTAGCACAGATACGCAGTATTTT	CASSSGSSTDTQYF
TRBD1	TRBV20-1	TRBJ1-2	many	TGCAGTGCCCAAGACAGGGACTATGGCTACACCTTC	CSAQDRDYGYTF
TRBD2	TRBV12-3/TRBV12-4	TRBJ2-5	many	TGTGCCAGCAGTTGGGTGCGGGAGGGGATACAAGAGACCCAGTACTTC	CASSWVREGIQETQYF
-	TRBV20-1	TRBJ2-3	many	TGCAGTGCTGTGAATGTCAGGGAATCGGCAGATACGCAGTATTTT	CSAVNVRESADTQYF
-	TRBV3-1	TRBJ2-1	many	TGTGCCAGCACGGAGCGGCCATCCTACAATGAGCAGTTCTTC	CASTERPSYNEQFF
TRBD2	TRBV10-3	TRBJ2-7	many	TGTGCCATCAGGGGGACTAGCCGCTCCTACGAGCAGTACTTC	CAIRGTSRSYEQYF
TRBD2	TRBV20-1	TRBJ2-7	many	TGCAGTGCTACACTAAGCGGGAGCCTTGCCTACGAGCAGTACTTC	CSATLSGSLAYEQYF
TRBD1	TRBV5-1	TRBJ2-6	many	TGCGCCAGCAGCTTGGGGGGGACAGATATTACTGGGGCCAACGTCCTGACTTTC	CASSLGGTDITGANVLTF
-	TRBV6-2/TRBV6-3	TRBJ2-3	-	TGTGCCAGCAACTTCCCTAGCGCCTCTACGCAGTATTTT	CASNFPSASTQYF
TRBD1	TRBV5-1	TRBJ2-5	many	TGCGCCAGCAGCAAGACAGGGGCCCAAGAGACCCAGTACTTC	CASSKTGAQETQYF
-	TRBV7-2	TRBJ1-2	many	TGTGCCAGCAGCTTAGGGGGCGCGGACTATGGCTACACCTTC	CASSLGGADYGYTF
-	TRBV9	TRBJ1-2	many	TGTGCCAGCACACAGGAATACTCGGGGGGCTACACCTTC	CASTQEYSGGYTF
TRBD1	TRBV20-1	TRBJ1-2	many	TGCAGTGCTAGAGATCGGGACAGGCCTAACTATGGCTACACCTTC	CSARDRDRPNYGYTF
-	TRBV20-1	TRBJ1-1	many	TGCAGTGCGGAACGACAGAGGAACACTGAAGCTTTCTTT	CSAERQRNTEAFF
-	TRBV27	TRBJ2-1	many	TGTGCCAGCAGTTTAACGTCGGGCTCCTACAATGAGCAGTTCTTC	CASSLTSGSYNEQFF
TRBD2	TRBV5-5	TRBJ2-3	-	TGTGCCAGTGGGACTACAAACACAGATACGCAGTATTTT	CASGTTNTDTQYF
-	TRBV4-2	TRBJ2-3	many	TGTGCCAGCAGCCCCAGGGGGGCTAGCACAGATACGCAGTATTTT	CASSPRGASTDTQYF
-	TRBV5-1	TRBJ2-3	many	TGCGCCAGCAGGTACGAGGGTGGAACAGATACGCAGTATTTT	CASRYEGGTDTQYF
-	TRBV15	TRBJ2-1	many	TGTGCCACCAGCAGAGATCTCGACCGAGTCTTC	CATSRDLDRVF
-	TRBV4-2	TRBJ2-1	-	TGTGCCAGCAGCCAGTCCATAGCGGCGACGTACAATGAGCAGTTCTTC	CASSQSIAATYNEQFF
TRBD2	TRBV20-1	TRBJ2-7	many	TGCAGTGCGCCTAAGGTGGCTAGCGGGCTAGACGAGCAGTACTTC	CSAPKVASGLDEQYF
-	TRBV20-1	TRBJ1-2	many	TGCAGTGGTAAAGAGGGTACCAGTGGCTACACCTTC	CSGKEGTSGYTF
TRBD1	TRBV6-2/TRBV6-3	TRBJ1-5	many	TGTGCCAGCAGTTACCCGTCGGGACAGGGTTCTTATAGCAATCAGCCCCAGCATTTT	CASSYPSGQGSYSNQPQHF
TRBD2	TRBV20-1	TRBJ2-3	many	TGCAGTGCTAGAGACCTCCTAGCGGGGGAAGCAGATACGCAGTATTTT	CSARDLLAGEADTQYF
TRBD2	TRBV5-1	TRBJ2-7	many	TGCGCCAGCATCCCTAGCGGGAGCGGGTACGAGCAGTACTTC	CASIPSGSGYEQYF
TRBD1	TRBV7-9	TRBJ1-2	many	TGTGCCAGCAGCGGACAGGGGGCGAGGTATGGCTACACCTTC	CASSGQGARYGYTF
TRBD1	TRBV5-1	TRBJ1-1	many	TGCGCCAGCAGCTCGGGACAGGGGTGGAACACTGAAGCTTTCTTT	CASSSGQGWNTEAFF
-	TRBV5-5	TRBJ1-6	many	TGTGCCAGCAGCCCCGCCCGGGGAGGGAGTAATTCACCCCTCCACTTT	CASSPARGGSNSPLHF
TRBD2	TRBV7-2	TRBJ2-5	many	TGTGCCAGCAGCGGCCGAGCGGGGGGGAGGGCCCTGGAGACCCAGTACTTC	CASSGRAGGRALETQYF
-	TRBV20-1	TRBJ2-4	many	TGCAGTGCCGTCGTTGGAGGGGCCAAAAACATTCAGTACTTC	CSAVVGGAKNIQYF
-	TRBV20-1	TRBJ2-7	many	TGCAGTGCTAGCGGGGCTACATACGAGCAGTACTTC	CSASGATYEQYF
-	TRBV10-3	TRBJ1-1	many	TGTGCCATCAGTGAGGTCCAGGGTACTGAAGCTTTCTTT	CAISEVQGTEAFF
TRBD1	TRBV9	TRBJ2-5	many	TGTGCCAGCAGCGGACGGGACAGCAGGAAAGAGACCCAGTACTTC	CASSGRDSRKETQYF